Given below is one TCR beta chain in context. This specimen comes from a study of blood T cell repertoires in COVID-19. Sequencing was performed with immunoSEQ multiplex PCR; in TCRdb, only in-frame clones are kept and a portion is missing. The repertoire holds approximately 230,000 clones, with 70% to 85% as singletons. Germline V gene sequence: CDR1 LNHDA, CDR2 SQIVND (reference sequence). The CDR3 extends over 16 amino acids. Trimming took 0 bases from V and 2 from J, leaving 11 bases between them. Sequenced sample: PBMCs or T cells enriched from blood (not recorded which). The TCR comes from a man aged 35-49 years who had recovered from COVID-19. This chain uses TRBV19 with TRBJ1-5; D unresolved. The CDR3 region has the DNA TGTGCCAGTAGTATAGATCGAGGTTTAGGCAATCAGCCCCAGCATTTT. It is translated as CASSIDRGLGNQPQHF. Together with reference TRBV19 and TRBJ1-5, the CDR3 gives the full variable domain: DGGITQSPKYLFRKEGQNVTLSCEQNLNHDAMYWYRQDPGQGLRLIYYSQIVNDFQKGDIAEGYSVSREKKESFPLTVTSAQKNPTAFYLCASSIDRGLGNQPQHFGDGTRLSIL.